Following are 28 T cell receptor beta chains from one sample sequenced in a study of CD8+ T cells in alopecia areata. Extracted RNA was reverse transcribed into cDNA, the sequencing template. The repertoire was sequenced with immunoSEQ multiplex PCR; TCRdb's copy has only in-frame clones and lacks some. This sample carries about 200,000 clones, 50% to 60% of them seen once, and the ten largest clones take about 3%. The sample's treatment: oral pan-JAK inhibitor, 5-10 mg twice daily. The sample consisted of CD4+ T cells sorted from blood, taken at week 4, from a patient treated with tofacitinib. Every receptor here comes from a human donor with alopecia areata.

CDR3 in DNA: TGTGCCAGCAGTCTTCGTTTGGTGTGGATGAATTCACCCCTCCACTTT. Translation gives CASSLRLVWMNSPLHF. The rearrangement joins TRBV6-9 to TRBJ1-6; the D is unclear. Trimming pared 5 bases from V and 7 bases from J, leaving 18 bases between. This CDR3 has 16 amino acids. Germline loops: CDR1 MNHGY, CDR2 SVAAGI.

The rearrangement links TRBV2 to TRBJ1-4; a weak D match, TRBD1 (6 bases). Per germline, CDR1 SNHLY and CDR2 FYNNEI. V lost 7 bases, J lost 4 bases, and 16 bases lay in between. The CDR3 spans 15 residues. The CDR3 DNA is TGTGCCAGCACCGGACAGCCCGATTTTAATGAAAAACTGTTTTTT. Encoded protein: CASTGQPDFNEKLFF.

This clone was detected once. CDR3 residues: CASSQGPFEGGYTF. CDR3 coding DNA: TGTGCCAGCAGCCAAGGCCCCTTTGAGGGAGGCTACACCTTC. The rearrangement uses TRBV4-2 and TRBJ1-2; no clear D. Germline V gives CDR1 LGHNA, CDR2 YNFKEQ. V lost 1 base and J lost 8, with 14 bases in between. The CDR3 has 14 amino acids.

This clone came up a few times. This rearrangement joins TRBV29-1 to TRBJ2-5; TRBD1 aligns across 9 bases. Per germline, CDR1 SQVTM and CDR2 ANQGSEA. V lost 7 bases and J lost 6; bases outside the gene matches: 12. This CDR3 has 14 amino acids. This chain's CDR3 is CSGRPGQGHKTQYF. In DNA, the CDR3 is TGCAGCGGGAGGCCGGGACAGGGTCACAAGACCCAGTACTTC.

A few counts support this clone. The CDR3 DNA reads as TGCGCCAGCAGCCAAACGGGGCTTAGTACCGGGGAGCTGTTTTTT. The encoded protein is CASSQTGLSTGELFF. The J gene is TRBJ2-2, the V gene TRBV4-1; D may correspond to TRBD1 or TRBD2 (5 bases each). The germline V gene encodes CDR1 MGHRA and CDR2 YSYEKL. V lost 2 bases to trimming and J lost 5 bases, with 12 bases between them. This CDR3 spans 15 amino acids.

The V call is TRBV28, the J call TRBJ1-4, with 7 nucleotides matching TRBD1. CDR1 is MDHEN, CDR2 SYDVKM, per germline. V was pared by 6 bases and J by 10 bases, with 2 bases of the junction left unmatched. The CDR3 is 11 amino acids. DNA for the CDR3: TGTGCCAGCAGGTACAGGGGAAAACTGTTTTTT. Its translation is CASRYRGKLFF.

The genes are TRBV5-1 and TRBJ2-1; a weak D match, TRBD1 (6 bases). The germline gives CDR1 SGHRS, CDR2 YFSETQ. This CDR3 is built from 15 residues. V dropped 6 bases and J dropped 5 bases, with 18 bases sitting between them. The CDR3 DNA reads as TGCGCCAGCACACCGATACAGGGCGGCAACAATGAGCAGTTCTTC. As protein: CASTPIQGGNNEQFF. The variable domain in full, with the rest retrieved from reference TRBV5-1 and TRBJ2-1, is KAGVTQTPRYLIKTRGQQVTLSCSPISGHRSVSWYQQTPGQGLQFLFEYFSETQRNKGNFPGRFSGRQFSNSRSEMNVSTLELGDSALYLCASTPIQGGNNEQFFGPGTRLTVL.

The chain recombines TRBV6-5 with TRBJ1-1, with unresolved D. V dropped 0 bases and J dropped 0 bases, with 5 bases sitting between them. Germline lookup yields CDR1 MNHEY and CDR2 SVGAGI. The CDR3 sequence is 14 residues long. CDR3 sequence: CASSYSAVNTEAFF. CDR3 DNA sequence: TGTGCCAGCAGTTACTCGGCAGTGAACACTGAAGCTTTCTTT.

This clone was seen a handful of times. Within the sample, other DNA sequences also encode this same CDR3. The genes are TRBV5-1 and TRBJ1-5, with TRBD1 as a possible D gene (5 bases). The V gene's germline CDR1 is SGHRS and CDR2 YFSETQ. V gave up 0 bases and J gave up 3 bases, with 10 bases separating them. The CDR3 has 15 amino acids. The CDR3 nucleotides read TGCGCCAGCAGCTTGGAGGGGACTGCCAATCAGCCCCAGCATTTT. This encodes CASSLEGTANQPQHF.

This chain joins TRBV7-2 and TRBJ2-7; the match to TRBD1 covers 7 bases. After removal of 5 bases from V and 0 bases from J, the junction contained 7 bases not matched to a gene. CDR3 length: 15 residues. The V gene's germline CDR1 is SGHTA and CDR2 FQGNSA. CDR3 bases: TGTGCCAGCAGCCGGCAGGGGGTCAGCTCCTACGAGCAGTACTTC. It translates to CASSRQGVSSYEQYF.

This clone was counted a single time. The V and J genes are TRBV5-4 and TRBJ2-1; D unclear. From germline, CDR1 is SGHNT and CDR2 YYREEE (reference sequence). This CDR3 has 12 residues. Trimming removed 0 bases from V and 7 bases from J, with 5 bases in between. The CDR3 bases are TGTGCCAGCAGCTTGGACGGTAATGAGCAGTTCTTC. Translated: CASSLDGNEQFF.

J is TRBJ1-1 and V is TRBV29-1, with TRBD1 as a possible D gene (5 bases). This CDR3 spans 16 amino acids. V lost 4 bases and J lost 0, with 18 bases in between. The V gene's germline CDR1 is SQVTM and CDR2 ANQGSEA. CDR3: CSVGALVGRMNTEAFF. The CDR3 nucleotides read TGCAGCGTTGGTGCCCTCGTGGGACGTATGAACACTGAAGCTTTCTTT.

The chain uses TRBV6-5 and TRBJ2-7; the D gene is possibly TRBD2 (6 bases). Germline CDR1 MNHEY, CDR2 SVGAGI. Trimming stripped 4 bases from V and 3 bases from J, with 10 bases between. There are 13 residues in the CDR3. DNA for the CDR3: TGTGCCAGCAGTTCCGGGAGACACTACGAGCAGTACTTC. This translates into CASSSGRHYEQYF.

With respect to this clone: The same CDR3 also results from other DNA sequences found in this sample. The rearrangement joins TRBV5-1 to TRBJ1-5; 7 bases fit TRBD1. Germline-derived CDR1 and CDR2 are SGHRS and YFSETQ. This CDR3 is 14 amino acids long. V lost 3 bases, J lost 4 bases, and 4 bases stayed unmatched. The CDR3 bases are TGCGCCAGCAGCTCTACAGGGGAAAATCAGCCCCAGCATTTT. Its protein is CASSSTGENQPQHF.

V usage is TRBV7-2 and J usage is TRBJ2-5; weak D call: TRBD2 (7 bases). CDR1 and CDR2 from the germline V gene are SGHTA and FQGNSA. The CDR3 sequence is 14 residues long. Trimming shortened V by 2 bases and J by 5 bases, and 12 bases separated the two germline ends. CDR3 sequence (DNA): TGTGCCAGCAGCTTATATCGGGGGGCCGAGACCCAGTACTTC. Its protein is CASSLYRGAETQYF.

V is TRBV29-1 and J is TRBJ2-5, with a tentative D call TRBD2 (5 bases). With 4 bases removed from V and 4 bases from J, the gap between germline ends came to 16 bases. Germline V gives CDR1 SQVTM, CDR2 ANQGSEA. The CDR3 length is 14 residues. The CDR3 nucleotides read TGCAGCGTTGGTTCCCCAATTGAGGGAGAGACCCAGTACTTC. Translated: CSVGSPIEGETQYF.

With regard to this clone: Likely a read error: the CDR3 ends without its conserved phenylalanine or tryptophan. The rearrangement joins TRBV2 to TRBJ1-1, with D possibly TRBD1 on 6 matching bases. The CDR3 totals 17 residues. Trimming took off 6 bases at V and 1 base at J, with 21 bases between the two ends. Germline CDR1 reads SNHLY; CDR2 reads FYNNEI. CDR3 in amino acids: CASRIYTGTAGNTEAFL. For the CDR3, the DNA is TGTGCCAGCAGAATCTACACAGGGACGGCGGGGAACACTGAAGCTTTCCTT.

V is TRBV6-5 and J is TRBJ2-1, with 7 bases fitting TRBD1. Germline trimming cut 6 bases from V and 8 bases from J; bases unmatched to any gene: 7. This CDR3 has 13 residues. Germline loops: CDR1 MNHEY, CDR2 SVGAGI. The CDR3 loop reads CASRRQGRDEQFF. The CDR3 DNA reads TGTGCCAGCAGGAGACAGGGTCGGGATGAGCAGTTCTTC.

The CDR3 coding sequence is TGTGCCAGCAGCTTCTTAAGCACAGATACGCAGTATTTT. Amino acid sequence: CASSFLSTDTQYF. The chain carries TRBV2 and TRBJ2-3; the D is unclear. CDR1 is SNHLY, CDR2 FYNNEI, per germline. Trimming took 6 bases from V and 0 from J, leaving 7 bases between them. CDR3 length: 13 residues.

This chain's CDR3 is CASSYLGQGGRETQYF. For the CDR3, the DNA is TGTGCCAGCAGTTACCTGGGACAGGGGGGACGAGAGACCCAGTACTTC. The J gene is TRBJ2-5, the V gene TRBV6-6, with TRBD1 matching 11 bases. This CDR3 has 16 residues. Germline CDR1 reads MNHNY; CDR2 reads SVGAGI (reference sequence). J lost 4 bases, V lost 2 bases, and 6 bases had no gene match.

This clone was picked up a small number of times. This chain connects TRBV7-9 to TRBJ1-2; 9 nucleotides match TRBD1. J lost 4 bases, V lost 5 bases, and 11 bases had no gene match. Per the germline V gene, CDR1 is SEHNR and CDR2 is FQNEAQ (reference sequence). The length of the CDR3 is 16 residues. CDR3 protein: CASSPYGVQGAYGYTF. CDR3 coding DNA: TGTGCCAGCAGCCCTTACGGCGTACAGGGGGCCTATGGCTACACCTTC.

The chain uses TRBV10-3 and TRBJ2-5; no clear D. This CDR3 is built from 13 residues. V was pared by 8 bases and J by 1 base, with 11 bases between. Germline CDR1 ENHRY, CDR2 SYGVKD. Here the CDR3 DNA reads TGTGCCATCGCCCCATCCTCCCAAGAGACCCAGTACTTC. It translates to CAIAPSSQETQYF.

This rearrangement joins TRBV27 to TRBJ1-5, with D maybe TRBD1 (5 bases). Trimming stripped 4 bases from V and 1 base from J, with 11 bases between. This CDR3 has 15 residues. The germline gives CDR1 MNHEY, CDR2 SMNVEV (reference sequence). Here the CDR3 reads CASSSDRGSNQPQHF. The CDR3 DNA follows: TGTGCCAGCAGTTCTGACAGAGGGAGCAATCAGCCCCAGCATTTT.

The table lists this clone with a count of one. The rearrangement uses TRBV30 and TRBJ2-1, with 7 bases fitting TRBD2. V gave up 4 bases and J gave up 9 bases; unmatched junction bases: 9. Germline lookup yields CDR1 GTSNPN and CDR2 SVGIG (reference sequence). The CDR3 has 13 amino acids. The CDR3 sequence: CAWMTSRVGEQFF. CDR3 nucleotides: TGTGCCTGGATGACTAGCCGGGTAGGTGAGCAGTTCTTC. Full variable domain (rest looked up from reference TRBV30 and TRBJ2-1): SQTIHQWPATLVQPVGSPLSLECTVEGTSNPNLYWYRQAAGRGLQLLFYSVGIGQISSEVPQNLSASRPQDRQFILSSKKLLLSDSGFYLCAWMTSRVGEQFFGPGTRLTVL.

This clone appeared a few times. The chain links TRBV20-1 to TRBJ2-7; D call uncertain. CDR3 length equals 11 residues. The germline V gene has CDR1 DFQATT and CDR2 SNEGSKA (reference sequence). The V end lost 3 bases, the J end lost 6 bases, and 9 bases lay between the germline ends. Here the CDR3 DNA reads TGCAGTGCTAGGGCACAGTTCGAGCAGTACTTC. As protein: CSARAQFEQYF.

The chain has TRBV29-1 and TRBJ2-1; TRBD1 matches 8 bases. Germline loops: CDR1 SQVTM, CDR2 ANQGSEA. V shed 1 base, J shed 4 bases, and the junction held 6 bases outside the gene matches. The CDR3 totals 15 residues. The CDR3 nucleotides are TGCAGCGTTGAAGGGACAGGGTCATCTTACAATGAGCAGTTCTTC. It is translated as CSVEGTGSSYNEQFF.

This sequence joins TRBV30 and TRBJ2-7, with 8 bases identical to TRBD1. Per the germline V gene, CDR1 is GTSNPN and CDR2 is SVGIG (reference sequence). V lost 5 bases to trimming and J lost 4 bases; unmatched junction nucleotides: 10. The CDR3 length is 14 residues. The CDR3 here is CAWERGQGSYEQYF. The CDR3, as DNA: TGTGCCTGGGAGAGAGGACAGGGAAGTTACGAGCAGTACTTC.

This clone was observed a handful of times. The rearrangement links TRBV6-6 to TRBJ1-4; D gene unclear. Trimming removed 7 bases from V and 6 bases from J, with 18 bases in between. Germline V gene lookup returns CDR1 MNHNY and CDR2 SVGAGI (reference sequence). CDR3 length: 15 amino acids. For the CDR3, the DNA is TGTGCCAGCAAACTACCGGGATTAGCTGATGAAAAACTGTTTTTT. Its translation: CASKLPGLADEKLFF.